This T cell receptor beta chain was recovered during a study of CD8+ T cells in alopecia areata listed by TCRdb under 2018. A note on the overall study: High-throughput TCRbeta sequencing was used to examine T cell clonal expansion in alopecia areata in both the C3H/HeJ mouse model and human patients. Human TCRbeta sequencing covered scalp tissue and sorted CD4+ and CD8+ peripheral blood T cells from patchy and totalis/universalis alopecia areata patients and healthy controls. RNA came from the PAXgene miRNA kit for fixed scalp, the miRNeasy kit for PBMCs, and the RNeasy kit for mouse skin. TCRbeta CDR3 regions were amplified by immunoSEQ multiplex PCR using 35 Vbeta forward and 13 Jbeta reverse primers. Scalp clonality was compared among normal scalp (n=4), patchy alopecia areata scalp (n=8), and alopecia totalis/universalis scalp (n=8). General conclusions and limits of the study: Scalp TCR repertoire analysis is complicated because resident alphabeta T cells in normal human skin are also sequenced, whereas mouse skin is dominated by gammadelta T cells. Higher clonality and more expanded CD8+ clones were observed in lesional scalp than in normal scalp, particularly in alopecia totalis/universalis, a finding suggestive of antigenic drive. Shared TCR sequences between patients were less evident than in mice, which may be partly attributable to HLA diversity in the patient population.

This clone was found a few times. Which antigen it targets is not known. No per-base quality is available; no much larger clone lies one base away. In roughly five patients from the biomarker study, CD4+ cells were sorted further to obtain CD25+CD127- cells. From alopecia areata patients, peripheral blood was collected along with lesional scalp punch biopsies. After PBMCs were isolated by density centrifugation and stained for CD3, CD4 and CD8, a FACSAria was used to sort CD4+ and CD8+ T cells. Alopecia areata patients who were not treated were recruited through a multicenter biomarker study. According to the germline V gene, CDR1 reads SGHTA and CDR2 reads FQGNSA. Unmatched junction bases come to 6, with V trimmed by 0 bases and J by 9 bases. The CDR3 sequence holds 16 residues, the cysteine and phenylalanine included. The entry retains the CDR3 DNA only, 48 bases that are in frame from base 1. Preparation of the library involved the immunoSEQ multiplex PCR assay. RNA was extracted from all samples and reverse transcribed into cDNA as template for TCR sequencing. SuperScript III was used for first-strand cDNA synthesis, primed with a 2:1 mix of oligo-dT and random hexamers. A synthetic immune receptor repertoire was used to assess amplification bias, and residual bias was removed computationally. In the source study's methods: Raw reads were preprocessed to remove errors, and CDR3 was defined by IMGT conventions from the conserved cysteine to phenylalanine. To get clonality, Shannon entropy was normalized by log2 of the number of productive unique TCRs and the result was subtracted from 1. Whether each scalp clone was CD4 or CD8 was inferred by checking scalp TCRbeta sequences against the CD4 and CD8 repertoires from sorted blood. TCRdb limited this immuneACCESS table to in-frame rearrangements with V and J called. A share of clones is missing; checked studies link under half to unresolved V genes, and the rest is unexplained. That table is the source of V, J and clone size, and D and trimming were worked out from the DNA. Within this sample are around 20,000 clones, with roughly 60% of them counted one time only. The ten biggest clones cover 3.5% to 5% of the sample.

The specimen sequenced was CD4+ Tregs sorted from blood. The TCR originated in a human donor with alopecia areata. The chain links TRBV7-2 with TRBJ2-1; 12 junctional bases match TRBD2. The nucleotide sequence reads as follows: TGTGCCAGCAGCTTAGCGCGACTAGCGGGAGTCAGTGAGCAGTTCTTC. Translated, this is CASSLARLAGVSEQFF.